What follows are 9 T cell receptor beta chains derived from one specimen sequenced in a study of T cell responses to AZD1222 COVID-19 vaccine. The data were produced by immunoSEQ multiplex PCR, yet TCRdb's version contains in-frame clones alone and is incomplete. Of 150,000 or so clones in the sample, about 91% were seen once. The sequences come from peripheral blood, collected on day 0 of AZD1222 vaccination. These receptors were obtained from an adult in good health.

V gene TRBV6-2 or TRBV6-3 combines with J gene TRBJ2-3; 9 nucleotides align to TRBD2. V trimming: 4 bases; J trimming: 4 bases; junction bases outside the gene matches: 15. The germline V gene encodes CDR1 MNHEY and CDR2 SVGEGT. The CDR3 is 18 amino acids. CDR3 DNA sequence: TGTGCCAGCAGTTCCTTCATCAGGCGGGAGGGCCTTCCAGATACGCAGTATTTT. It encodes CASSSFIRREGLPDTQYF.

The V call is TRBV9, the J call TRBJ2-1; 11 bases map to TRBD1. The CDR3 runs 15 residues. CDR1 is SGDLS, CDR2 YYNGEE, per germline. The trim removed 5 bases at V and 4 bases at J, leaving 5 bases unmatched. DNA for the CDR3: TGTGCCAGCAGTTCCGGACAGGGGGCTTACAATGAGCAGTTCTTC. Protein: CASSSGQGAYNEQFF.

This sequence joins TRBV3-1 (or the pseudogene TRBV3-2) and TRBJ1-3, with TRBD1 identical over 9 bases. This CDR3 has 14 amino acids. V trimming: 4 bases; J trimming: 8 bases; junction bases outside the gene matches: 6. In germline, CDR1 is LGHDT, CDR2 YNNKEL (reference sequence). The CDR3 is CASSPPGQGYTIYF. CDR3 nucleotides: TGTGCCAGCAGCCCGCCGGGACAGGGATACACCATATATTTT.

This clone was counted between two and nine times. V gene TRBV7-3 combines with J gene TRBJ2-3, with D perhaps TRBD1 (5 bases). The length of the CDR3 is 15 residues. The germline V and J ends were trimmed by 0 bases and 7 bases, with 14 bases remaining between them. Germline loops: CDR1 SGHTA, CDR2 FQGTGA. The CDR3 protein is CASSLTVGPVYTQYF. The CDR3 DNA follows: TGTGCCAGCAGCTTAACAGTGGGGCCGGTATATACGCAGTATTTT.

The chain has TRBV18 and TRBJ2-3; 8 nucleotides line up with TRBD2. J was trimmed by 1 base and V by 2 bases; bases with no gene match: 8. This CDR3 has 17 amino acids. Looked up from germline, CDR1 is KGHSH and CDR2 is LQKENI. The CDR3 is CASSPFPPRGGTDTQYF. CDR3 DNA: TGTGCCAGCTCACCATTCCCTCCGCGGGGGGGCACAGATACGCAGTATTTT.

The V call is TRBV5-1, the J call TRBJ2-2; D assignment may be TRBD1 or TRBD2 (5 bases each). This CDR3 region has 15 residues. Trimming removed 4 bases from V and 6 bases from J, with 16 bases in between. CDR1 and CDR2 (germline): SGHRS, YFSETQ. The CDR3 here is CASSPLGRDAGELFF. The CDR3, as DNA: TGCGCCAGCAGCCCGCTGGGACGGGACGCCGGGGAGCTGTTTTTT.

The V and J genes are TRBV19 and TRBJ1-5; D is undetermined. V lost 5 bases and J lost 0, with 11 bases in between. This CDR3 is 15 amino acids long. Germline CDR1 is LNHDA and CDR2 is SQIVND (reference sequence). CDR3 residues: CASSPTWGSNQPQHF. CDR3 in DNA: TGTGCCAGTAGTCCAACATGGGGTAGCAATCAGCCCCAGCATTTT. Drawing the rest from reference TRBV19 and TRBJ1-5, the complete variable domain is DGGITQSPKYLFRKEGQNVTLSCEQNLNHDAMYWYRQDPGQGLRLIYYSQIVNDFQKGDIAEGYSVSREKKESFPLTVTSAQKNPTAFYLCASSPTWGSNQPQHFGDGTRLSIL.

V is TRBV2 and J is TRBJ1-2; 8 nucleotides align to TRBD1. The germline CDR1 and CDR2 sequences are SNHLY and FYNNEI. V trimming: 6 bases; J trimming: 2 bases; junction bases outside the gene matches: 8. There are 15 residues in the CDR3. The CDR3: CASSSRRQGNYGYTF. The CDR3 bases are TGTGCCAGCAGCTCCCGTCGACAGGGGAACTATGGCTACACCTTC.

This clone was seen only once. CDR3 protein: CASSFVTEAGNTIYF. The DNA of the CDR3 is TGTGCCAGTAGTTTCGTCACAGAGGCTGGAAACACCATATATTTT. The chain recombines TRBV19 with TRBJ1-3; D is unclear. This CDR3 contains 15 residues. The germline V and J ends were trimmed by 5 bases and 2 bases, with 13 bases remaining between them. From germline, CDR1 is LNHDA and CDR2 SQIVND (reference sequence).